Presented here are 28 T cell receptor beta chains from one specimen sequenced in a study of regulatory T cells in long-lasting Graves disease. Researchers made TCR beta libraries by using iRepertoire HTBI primers and running Arm-PCR on CDR3 regions. MiXCR, run by TCRdb on the multiplex PCR reads, gives a single entry per CDR3 protein. Of about 470,000 distinct CDR3 sequences in the sample, under 25% were seen once. Time point given: persistent/refractory GD, antithyroid drugs over 5 years with positive TRAb. The TCR library was made from RNA extracted from PBMCs. Here the sequenced sample was peripheral blood mononuclear cells (PBMCs), taken when the disease was refractory, from a patient treated with antithyroid drugs. The receptor source for this set is a female donor with Graves disease.

Ten or more counts support this clonotype. The chain carries TRBV6-2 or TRBV6-3 and TRBJ2-7; D gene uncertain. The CDR3 length is 16 residues. The V and J ends lost 9 bases and 2 bases respectively, with 23 bases between them. CDR1 is MNHEY and CDR2 is SVGEGT in the germline V gene. DNA of the CDR3: TGTGCCAGTCTCTTTTCAACCTACTCGGGCGCCTACGAGCAGTACTTC. Residues: CASLFSTYSGAYEQYF.

This clonotype was seen repeatedly, ten times or more. This rearrangement joins TRBV28 to TRBJ2-7; TRBD2 might be the D (6 bases). The V gene's germline CDR1 is MDHEN and CDR2 SYDVKM. This CDR3 is built from 13 residues. Trimming took 6 bases from V and 7 from J, leaving 16 bases between them. DNA for the CDR3: TGTGCCAGCAGGGTCGGGACCGCGGGGGAGCAGTACTTC. Encoded protein: CASRVGTAGEQYF.

This clonotype has a handful of counts. The J gene is TRBJ2-7, the V gene TRBV28; tentatively, D is TRBD2 (5 bases). Trimming stripped 2 bases from V and 2 bases from J, with 7 bases between. The CDR3 contains 13 residues. Germline CDR1 MDHEN, CDR2 SYDVKM. This chain's CDR3 is CASSLPGTYEQYF. CDR3 nucleotide sequence: TGTGCCAGCAGTTTACCCGGGACCTACGAGCAGTACTTC.

This clonotype was counted ten times or more. The CDR3 DNA follows: TGTGCCAGCAGACGGACAGGGGCCTCCTACGAGCAGTACTTC. Translation: CASRRTGASYEQYF. V is TRBV28 and J is TRBJ2-7; 9 nucleotides align to TRBD1. CDR3 length equals 14 residues. Germline assignment: CDR1 MDHEN and CDR2 SYDVKM. With V trimmed by 6 bases and J by 0 bases, 3 bases remained unmatched.

The chain is built from TRBV7-9 and TRBJ1-4; tentatively, D is TRBD1 (5 bases). The germline V and J ends were trimmed by 5 bases and 2 bases, with 21 bases remaining between them. The CDR3 is 18 residues long. Germline CDR1 reads SEHNR; CDR2 reads FQNEAQ (reference sequence). For the CDR3, the DNA is TGTGCCAGCAGCCCCGGGGCTCACACTGCGGCTACTAATGAAAAACTGTTTTTT. It translates to CASSPGAHTAATNEKLFF. The full variable domain, rest sourced from reference TRBV7-9 and TRBJ1-4, is DTGVSQNPRHKITKRGQNVTFRCDPISEHNRLYWYRQTLGQGPEFLTYFQNEAQLEKSRLLSDRFSAERPKGSFSTLEIQRTEQGDSAMYLCASSPGAHTAATNEKLFFGSGTQLSVL.

This clonotype was seen a few times. The CDR3 nucleotides read TGCAGTGCCATAAGGACAGAAAATCAGCCCCAGCATTTT. It specifies CSAIRTENQPQHF. This chain joins TRBV20-1 and TRBJ1-5; possible D gene TRBD1, 6 bases. V was cut by 6 bases and J by 4 bases, with 13 bases left in between. Looked up from germline, CDR1 is DFQATT and CDR2 is SNEGSKA (reference sequence). This CDR3 is built from 13 residues.

This clonotype has ten or more counts. The rearrangement links TRBV2 to TRBJ1-5; D gene unclear. The CDR3 is 14 amino acids. Trimming took off 4 bases at V and 0 bases at J, with 7 bases between the two ends. Germline values: CDR1 SNHLY, CDR2 FYNNEI. CDR3 region: CASSAGNSNQPQHF. The CDR3 DNA reads TGTGCCAGCAGTGCCGGAAATAGCAATCAGCCCCAGCATTTT. The full variable domain, in which reference TRBV2 and TRBJ1-5 provide the parts outside the CDR3, is EPEVTQTPSHQVTQMGQEVILRCVPISNHLYFYWYRQILGQKVEFLVSFYNNEISEKSEIFDDQFSVERPDGSNFTLKIRSTKLEDSAMYFCASSAGNSNQPQHFGDGTRLSIL.

This chain uses TRBV5-1 with TRBJ2-1; the D is unclear. Trimming removed 0 bases at V and 2 bases at J, with 9 bases between. The V gene's germline CDR1 is SGHRS and CDR2 YFSETQ. The CDR3 loop spans 15 amino acids. CDR3 sequence (DNA): TGCGCCAGCAGCTTGGGAGTCGTGGCCTACAATGAGCAGTTCTTC. This sequence encodes CASSLGVVAYNEQFF.

This clonotype has at least ten counts. In nucleotides, the CDR3 is TGTGCCAGCAGCCCGGCAGCCCCGTCGGGGGAGCTGTTTTTT. Its protein is CASSPAAPSGELFF. The genes are TRBV7-3 and TRBJ2-2; D is ambiguous. The CDR3 is 14 residues long. The germline gives CDR1 SGHTA, CDR2 FQGTGA. The V gene lost 5 bases and the J gene lost 8 bases, with 15 bases spanning the gap.

Worth noting for this clonotype: A much bigger clone sits one base away, suggesting this may be a read error. The genes are TRBV20-1 and TRBJ1-4; D not certain. Germline V gives CDR1 DFQATT, CDR2 SNEGSKA (reference sequence). This CDR3 is 12 amino acids long. CDR3 in amino acids: CSVIFVGEKLVF. The DNA of the CDR3 is TGCAGTGTCATATTTGTTGGAGAAAAACTGGTTTTT.

This clonotype has a handful of counts. The J gene is TRBJ1-5, the V gene TRBV7-6; the D is unclear. The V and J ends lost 5 bases and 7 bases respectively, with 12 bases between them. CDR1 is SGHVS and CDR2 is FNYEAQ in the germline V gene. The CDR3 consists of 13 residues. The CDR3 protein is CASSRRAGQPQHF. CDR3 nucleotide sequence: TGTGCCAGCAGCCGTAGGGCCGGGCAGCCCCAGCATTTT.

The sample holds many counts of this clonotype. The rearrangement uses TRBV28 and TRBJ2-7, with D perhaps matching TRBD2 (7 bases). V was trimmed by 8 bases and J by 7 bases, leaving 18 bases between them. In germline, CDR1 is MDHEN, CDR2 SYDVKM. This CDR3 spans 13 amino acids. CDR3 region: CASSRGRGAEQYF. CDR3 DNA sequence: TGTGCCAGCTCTCGAGGGAGGGGGGCAGAGCAGTACTTC.

Turning to this clonotype: A much larger clone sits a single nucleotide away, making a read error possible. The V call is TRBV29-1, the J call TRBJ1-1; a weak D match, TRBD1 (5 bases). V lost 5 bases and J 5 bases, leaving 18 bases between the germline ends. The CDR3 has 14 amino acids. Germline V lookup: CDR1 SQVTM, CDR2 ANQGSEA. The CDR3 sequence: CSVRGRVIRTEAFF. CDR3 bases: TGCAGCGTTCGGGGCAGGGTAATTCGGACTGAAGCTTTCTTT.

This clonotype was observed at least ten times. The chain links TRBV19 to TRBJ2-7; 15 positions match TRBD2. Per germline, CDR1 LNHDA and CDR2 SQIVND (reference sequence). The V gene end was trimmed by 9 bases and the J gene end by 2 bases; junction bases not matched to a gene: 8. CDR3 length: 16 residues. The CDR3 loop is CASSRRTSGRAYEQYF. The CDR3 coding sequence is TGTGCCAGCAGCCGCCGGACTAGCGGGAGGGCCTACGAGCAGTACTTC.

The table lists this clonotype with a few counts. CDR3 sequence reads: CASSAGWDGWKGYTF. CDR3 DNA: TGTGCCAGCAGTGCGGGGTGGGATGGTTGGAAAGGCTACACCTTC. V is TRBV11-1 and J is TRBJ1-2; D remains unclear. Germline CDR1 is SGHAT and CDR2 is FQDESV (reference sequence). V lost 6 bases to trimming and J lost 8 bases, with 22 bases between them. The CDR3 has 15 residues.

In its sample, this clonotype was seen a few times. This chain links TRBV15 with TRBJ1-5; D is unclear. V lost 0 bases, J lost 6 bases, and 6 bases lay in between. Germline V lookup: CDR1 LNHNV, CDR2 YYDKDF (reference sequence). The CDR3 has 13 amino acids. CDR3 sequence (DNA): TGTGCCACCAGCAGAGATAGAAGTCAGCCCCAGCATTTT. It specifies CATSRDRSQPQHF. Supplemented by reference TRBV15 and TRBJ1-5, the full variable domain reads DAMVIQNPRYQVTQFGKPVTLSCSQTLNHNVMYWYQQKSSQAPKLLFHYYDKDFNNEADTPDNFQSRRPNTSFCFLDIRSPGLGDTAMYLCATSRDRSQPQHFGDGTRLSIL.

In this sample, this clonotype turned up many times. The V and J genes are TRBV28 and TRBJ1-5; TRBD1 matches 12 bases. The V gene's germline CDR1 is MDHEN and CDR2 SYDVKM. J gave up 2 bases and V 6 bases, and 8 bases lay outside the gene matches. This CDR3 spans 17 amino acids. The chain's CDR3 is CASSSGQGALGNQPQHF. The CDR3 bases are TGTGCCAGCAGCTCGGGACAGGGGGCTTTGGGCAATCAGCCCCAGCATTTT.

This clonotype was counted ten times or more. The chain recombines TRBV6-1 with TRBJ1-5; 7 bases map to TRBD1. Germline CDR1 MNHNS, CDR2 SASEGT. The CDR3 is 15 amino acids. The trim removed 6 bases at V and 5 bases at J, leaving 10 bases unmatched. In DNA form, the CDR3 reads TGTGCCAGCAGCATCGAGACAGGGTTGCATCAGCCCCAGCATTTT. As protein: CASSIETGLHQPQHF.

This clonotype turned up a few times. The chain uses TRBV3-1 and TRBJ2-7, with 10 bases lining up with TRBD1. V dropped 5 bases and J dropped 5; count of bases not matched to a gene: 9. CDR3 length: 15 residues. The germline CDR1 and CDR2 sequences are LGHDT and YNNKEL (reference sequence). For the CDR3, the DNA is TGTGCCAGCAGCTGGCGGGACAGGGGATTTGACGAGCAGTACTTC. It is translated as CASSWRDRGFDEQYF.

This clonotype is a singleton in its sample. A clone one base away is much larger, so this may be a read error. V is TRBV6-1 and J is TRBJ2-5; TRBD2 agrees at 11 bases. Germline CDR1 MNHNS, CDR2 SASEGT. The trim removed 5 bases at V and 11 bases at J, leaving 10 bases unmatched. The CDR3 contains 14 residues. This chain's CDR3 is CASSQLAGAGGQYF. In nucleotides, the CDR3 is TGTGCCAGCAGTCAACTAGCGGGAGCTGGGGGGCAGTACTTC.

This clonotype was recorded many times. The chain couples TRBV29-1 to TRBJ1-1; a possible D gene is TRBD1 (5 bases). Trimming removed 7 bases from V and 1 base from J, with 10 bases in between. This CDR3 is 12 amino acids long. Germline assignment: CDR1 SQVTM and CDR2 ANQGSEA. CDR3 loop: CSGGQQNTEAFF. CDR3 bases: TGCAGCGGTGGACAACAGAACACTGAAGCTTTCTTT. Full variable domain (missing parts from reference TRBV29-1 and TRBJ1-1): SAVISQKPSRDICQRGTSLTIQCQVDSQVTMMFWYRQQPGQSLTLIATANQGSEATYESGFVIDKFPISRPNLTFSTLTVSNMSPEDSSIYLCSGGQQNTEAFFGQGTRLTVV.

This clonotype was seen at least ten times. This chain uses TRBV10-3 with TRBJ2-5; 7 nucleotides agree with TRBD2. V gave up 4 bases and J gave up 6 bases; unmatched junction bases: 8. Germline CDR1 and CDR2: ENHRY and SYGVKD. The CDR3 runs 14 residues. For the CDR3, the DNA is TGTGCCATCAGTGGAGGGCCGGGGGGAAAGACCCAGTACTTC. It codes for CAISGGPGGKTQYF.

A remark on this clonotype: Given a much more abundant clone one base away, this may be a read error. This rearrangement joins TRBV19 to TRBJ1-1, with D perhaps matching TRBD1 (5 bases). This CDR3 region has 15 residues. Per germline, CDR1 LNHDA and CDR2 SQIVND (reference sequence). CDR3 DNA: TGTTCCACCTACAGAGGTGGGGCCGGGGACACTGAAGCTTTCTTT. The encoded protein is CSTYRGGAGDTEAFF.

This clonotype was found many times. V usage is TRBV6-5 and J usage is TRBJ2-7; 16 bases fit TRBD2. Germline CDR1 reads MNHEY; CDR2 reads SVGAGI. This CDR3 contains 18 residues. The V gene end was trimmed by 1 base and the J gene end by 7 bases; junction bases not matched to a gene: 10. CDR3 sequence reads: CASSYFQGTSGRAGEQYF. The CDR3 DNA sequence: TGTGCCAGCAGTTACTTCCAGGGGACTAGCGGGAGGGCAGGGGAGCAGTACTTC.

This clonotype was counted between two and nine times. V is TRBV6-2 or TRBV6-3 and J is TRBJ1-5; D remains unclear. V was trimmed by 5 bases and J by 4 bases, leaving 15 bases between them. Germline V gene sequence: CDR1 MNHEY, CDR2 SVGEGT. This CDR3 region has 15 residues. This CDR3 reads CASSPSDGRNQPQHF. The DNA of the CDR3 is TGTGCCAGCAGTCCCTCGGACGGCCGAAATCAGCCCCAGCATTTT.

At least ten counts were recorded for this clonotype. The chain links TRBV7-9 to TRBJ1-2; no definite D call. V was trimmed by 1 base and J by 1 base, leaving 10 bases between them. CDR3 length: 15 residues. Germline V gene lookup returns CDR1 SEHNR and CDR2 FQNEAQ (reference sequence). CDR3 loop: CASSLDSDVNYGYTF. CDR3 DNA sequence: TGTGCCAGCAGCTTAGATTCGGACGTTAACTATGGCTACACCTTC. Full variable domain (remainder filled in from reference TRBV7-9 and TRBJ1-2): DTGVSQNPRHKITKRGQNVTFRCDPISEHNRLYWYRQTLGQGPEFLTYFQNEAQLEKSRLLSDRFSAERPKGSFSTLEIQRTEQGDSAMYLCASSLDSDVNYGYTFGSGTRLTVV.

This clonotype occurred many times. The gene calls are TRBV7-9 and TRBJ2-5, with D perhaps matching TRBD1 or TRBD2 (6 bases each). Germline CDR1 is SEHNR and CDR2 is FQNEAQ (reference sequence). The germline V and J ends were trimmed by 3 bases and 4 bases, with 15 bases remaining between them. CDR3 length: 15 amino acids. As DNA, the CDR3 is TGTGCCAGCAGCTTCTTTGGGGGGCAAGGAGAGACCCAGTACTTC. Translated: CASSFFGGQGETQYF.

This clonotype was picked up a small number of times. The CDR3 loop is CASSRLAGVDNEQFF. In nucleotides, the CDR3 is TGTGCCAGCAGTCGACTAGCGGGAGTTGACAATGAGCAGTTCTTC. The rearrangement joins TRBV6-1 to TRBJ2-1; 12 nucleotides match TRBD2. This CDR3 comprises 15 residues. J lost 5 bases, V lost 5 bases, and 4 bases had no gene match. Germline values: CDR1 MNHNS, CDR2 SASEGT.